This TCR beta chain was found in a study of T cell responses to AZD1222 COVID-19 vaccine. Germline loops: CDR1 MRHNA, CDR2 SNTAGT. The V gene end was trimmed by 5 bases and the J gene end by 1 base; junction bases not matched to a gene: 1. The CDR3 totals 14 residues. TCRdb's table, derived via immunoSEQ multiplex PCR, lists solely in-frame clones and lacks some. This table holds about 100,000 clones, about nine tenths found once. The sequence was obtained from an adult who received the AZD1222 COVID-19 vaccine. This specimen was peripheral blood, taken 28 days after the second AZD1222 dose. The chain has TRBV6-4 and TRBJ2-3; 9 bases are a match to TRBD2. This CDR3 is CASSRTSGTDTQYF. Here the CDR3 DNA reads TGTGCCAGCAGTAGGACTAGCGGCACAGATACGCAGTATTTT.